This TCR beta chain was profiled in a study of CD8 T cells in Susac syndrome. Study-wide findings and caveats: The study conceded that relatively few individuals underwent its TCR sequencing and HLA analysis. Susac-specific public clones found in total CD8+ repertoires numbered about 17, and those in CD8+ TEMRA repertoires numbered about 5.

To note about this clonotype: Its antigen is undetermined.

Reverse transcription used about 0.5 to 1 ug RNA and random hexamers. The immunoSEQ assay covered 54 Vbeta and 13 Jbeta segments for CDR3. TCRdb reprocessed the immunoSEQ multiplex PCR reads with MiXCR, giving one entry per CDR3 protein. The top ten hold 0.45% to 0.5% of the sample, which has 75,000 to 95,000 distinct CDR3 sequences, around 95% seen once. Sequencing of TCR beta covered CD8+ and CD4+ T cells obtained from blood. The TCR comes from a human donor with Susac syndrome. The source material was CD8+ T cells from PBMCs.

This CDR3 is CSVDQRSGDYGYTF. The CDR3 nucleotides read TGCAGCGTTGATCAGAGATCGGGTGACTATGGCTACACCTTC. This chain connects TRBV29-1 to TRBJ1-2; D unresolved. Trimming took off 3 bases at V and 3 bases at J, with 14 bases between the two ends. CDR3 size: 14 residues. Germline CDR1 SQVTM, CDR2 ANQGSEA.